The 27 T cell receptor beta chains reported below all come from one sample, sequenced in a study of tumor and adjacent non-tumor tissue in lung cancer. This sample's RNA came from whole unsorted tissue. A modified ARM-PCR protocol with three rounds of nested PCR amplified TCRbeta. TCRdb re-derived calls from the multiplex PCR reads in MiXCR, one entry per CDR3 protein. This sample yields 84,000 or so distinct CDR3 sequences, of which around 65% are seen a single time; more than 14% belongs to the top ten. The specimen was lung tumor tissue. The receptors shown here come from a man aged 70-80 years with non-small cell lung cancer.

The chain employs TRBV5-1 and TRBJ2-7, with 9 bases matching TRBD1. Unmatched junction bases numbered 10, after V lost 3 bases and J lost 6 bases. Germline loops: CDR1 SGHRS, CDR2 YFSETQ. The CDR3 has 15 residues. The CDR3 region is CASSSRTGGGGEQYF. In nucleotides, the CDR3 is TGCGCCAGCAGCTCGCGTACAGGGGGCGGAGGCGAGCAGTACTTC.

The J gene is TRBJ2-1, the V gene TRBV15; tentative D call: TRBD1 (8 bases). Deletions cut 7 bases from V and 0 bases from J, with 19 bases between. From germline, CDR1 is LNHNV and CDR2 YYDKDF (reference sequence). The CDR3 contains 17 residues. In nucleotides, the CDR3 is TGTGCCACCAACAGGGGGGGTGGGGGGGCCTCCTACAATGAGCAGTTCTTC. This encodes CATNRGGGGASYNEQFF.

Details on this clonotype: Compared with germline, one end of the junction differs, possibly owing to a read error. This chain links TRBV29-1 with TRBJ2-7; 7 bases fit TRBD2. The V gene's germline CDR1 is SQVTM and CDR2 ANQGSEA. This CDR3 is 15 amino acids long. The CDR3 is CSAEMGGQGGYEQYF. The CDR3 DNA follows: TGCAGCGCTGAAATGGGAGGGCAGGGCGGATACGAGCAGTACTTC.

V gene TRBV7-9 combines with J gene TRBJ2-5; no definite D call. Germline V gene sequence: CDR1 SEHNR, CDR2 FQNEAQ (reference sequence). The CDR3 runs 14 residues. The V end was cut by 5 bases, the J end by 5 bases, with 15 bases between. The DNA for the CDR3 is TGTGCCAGCAGCCTTGGAGTGACCAGGGAGACCCAGTACTTC. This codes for CASSLGVTRETQYF.

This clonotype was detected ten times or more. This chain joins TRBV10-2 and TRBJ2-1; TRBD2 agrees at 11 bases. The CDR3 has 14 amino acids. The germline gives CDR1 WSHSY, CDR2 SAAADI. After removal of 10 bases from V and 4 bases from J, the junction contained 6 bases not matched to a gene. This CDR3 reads CATTGTSGYNEQFF. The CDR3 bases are TGCGCCACTACCGGGACTAGCGGATACAATGAGCAGTTCTTC.

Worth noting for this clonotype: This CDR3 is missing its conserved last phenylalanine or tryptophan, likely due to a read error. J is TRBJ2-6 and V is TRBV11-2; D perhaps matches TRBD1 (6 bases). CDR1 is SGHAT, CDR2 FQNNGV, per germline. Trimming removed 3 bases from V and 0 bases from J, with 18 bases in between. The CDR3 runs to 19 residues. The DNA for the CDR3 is TGTGCCAGCAGCTTCTCGAGGGGAAGAGGGGGCTCTGGGGCCAACGTCCTGACTTCC. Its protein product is CASSFSRGRGGSGANVLTS.

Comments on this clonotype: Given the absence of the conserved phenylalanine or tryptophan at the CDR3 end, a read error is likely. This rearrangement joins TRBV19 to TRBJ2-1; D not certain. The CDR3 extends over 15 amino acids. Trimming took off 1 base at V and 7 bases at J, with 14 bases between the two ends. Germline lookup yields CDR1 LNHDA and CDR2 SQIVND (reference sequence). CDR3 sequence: CASSIAQSSTNEQFS. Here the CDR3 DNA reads TGTGCCAGTAGTATAGCTCAGTCTAGTACGAATGAGCAGTTCTCC.

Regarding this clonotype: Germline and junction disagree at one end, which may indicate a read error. The CDR3 protein is CASTHHGGRETQYF. DNA of the CDR3: TGCGCCAGCACCCACCATGGGGGACGAGAGACCCAATACTTC. The chain joins TRBV12-3 or TRBV12-4 to TRBJ2-5, with D tentatively TRBD1 or TRBD2 (5 bases each). CDR3 length: 14 residues.

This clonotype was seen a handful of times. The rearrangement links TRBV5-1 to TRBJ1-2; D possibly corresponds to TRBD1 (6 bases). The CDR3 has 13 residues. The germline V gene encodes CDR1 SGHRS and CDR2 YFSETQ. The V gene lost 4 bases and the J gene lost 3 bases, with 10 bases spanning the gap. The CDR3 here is CASSPDSYYGYTF. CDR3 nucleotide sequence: TGCGCCAGCAGCCCGGACAGCTACTATGGCTACACCTTC.

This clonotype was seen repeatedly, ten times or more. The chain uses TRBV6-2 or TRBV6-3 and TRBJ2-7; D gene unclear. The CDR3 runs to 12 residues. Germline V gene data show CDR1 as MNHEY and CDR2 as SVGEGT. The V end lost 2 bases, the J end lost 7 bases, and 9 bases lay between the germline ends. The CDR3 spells CASSYKGWEQYF. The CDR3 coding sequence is TGTGCCAGCAGTTACAAGGGCTGGGAGCAGTACTTC.

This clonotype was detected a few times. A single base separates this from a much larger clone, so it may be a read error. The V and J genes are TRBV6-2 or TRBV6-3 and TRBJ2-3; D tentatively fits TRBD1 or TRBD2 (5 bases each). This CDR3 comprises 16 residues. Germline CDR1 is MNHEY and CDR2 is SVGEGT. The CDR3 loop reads CASSPGPGTATDTRYF. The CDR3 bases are TGTGCCAGCAGTCCCGGCCCAGGGACCGCAACAGATACGCGGTATTTT.

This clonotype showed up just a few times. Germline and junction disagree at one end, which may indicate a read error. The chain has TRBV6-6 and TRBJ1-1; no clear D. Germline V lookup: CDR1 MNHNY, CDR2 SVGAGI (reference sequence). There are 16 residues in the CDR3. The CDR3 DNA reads TGTGTCAGCCGCGCCTTTCTGGGGAAAATGAACACTGAAGCTTTCTTT. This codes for CVSRAFLGKMNTEAFF.

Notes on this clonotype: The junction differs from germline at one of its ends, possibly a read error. Written as DNA, the CDR3 is TGTGCCAGCAGCTTAGATTCAGGGTCGGAGGAGACCCAATACTTC. Translated: CASSLDSGSEETQYF. The rearrangement links TRBV11-3 to TRBJ2-5, with D tentatively TRBD1 or TRBD2 (5 bases each). The CDR3 loop spans 15 amino acids. Germline values: CDR1 SGHNT, CDR2 YENEEA.

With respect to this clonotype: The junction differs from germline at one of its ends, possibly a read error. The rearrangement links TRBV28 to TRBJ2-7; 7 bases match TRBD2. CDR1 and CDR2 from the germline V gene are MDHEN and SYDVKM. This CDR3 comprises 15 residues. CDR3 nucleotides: TGTACCAGCGGTTTCTGGGGGGGGGACCGGCACGAGCAGTACTTC. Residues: CTSGFWGGDRHEQYF. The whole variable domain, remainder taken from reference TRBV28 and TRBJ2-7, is DVKVTQSSRYLVKRTGEKVFLECVQDMDHENMFWYRQDPGLGLRLIYFSYDVKMKEKGDIPEGYSVSREKKERFSLILESASTNQTSMYLCTSGFWGGDRHEQYFGPGTRLTVT.

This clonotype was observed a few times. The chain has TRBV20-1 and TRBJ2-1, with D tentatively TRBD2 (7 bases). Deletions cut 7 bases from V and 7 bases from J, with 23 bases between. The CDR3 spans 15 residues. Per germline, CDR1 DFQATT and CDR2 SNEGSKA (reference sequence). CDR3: CSVERGAGGGNEQFF. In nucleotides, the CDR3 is TGCAGTGTAGAACGGGGGGCCGGAGGTGGGAATGAGCAGTTCTTC.

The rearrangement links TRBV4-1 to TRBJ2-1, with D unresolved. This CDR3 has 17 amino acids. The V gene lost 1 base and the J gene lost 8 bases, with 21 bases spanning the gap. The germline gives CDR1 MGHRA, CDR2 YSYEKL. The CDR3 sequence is CASSQGRNSRSLHEQFF. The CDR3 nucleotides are TGCGCCAGCAGCCAAGGGCGAAATAGCAGGAGTTTGCATGAGCAGTTCTTC.

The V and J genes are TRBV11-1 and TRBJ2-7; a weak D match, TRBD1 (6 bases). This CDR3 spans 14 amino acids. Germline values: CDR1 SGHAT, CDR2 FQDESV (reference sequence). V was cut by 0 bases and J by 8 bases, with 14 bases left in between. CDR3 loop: CASSLASQGTQQYF. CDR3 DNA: TGTGCCAGCAGCTTAGCTTCCCAGGGGACCCAGCAGTACTTC.

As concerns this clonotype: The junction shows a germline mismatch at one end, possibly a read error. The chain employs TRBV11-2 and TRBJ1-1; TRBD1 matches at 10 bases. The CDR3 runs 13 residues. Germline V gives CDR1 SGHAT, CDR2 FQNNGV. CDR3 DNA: TGTGCCAGCAGTCCCGGGACAGGGGTTCGCCCTTTATTT. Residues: CASSPGTGVRPLF.

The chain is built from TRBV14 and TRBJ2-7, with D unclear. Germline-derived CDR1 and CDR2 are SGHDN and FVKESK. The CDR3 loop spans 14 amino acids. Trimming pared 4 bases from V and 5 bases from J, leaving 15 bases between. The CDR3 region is CASSPPGTNDEQYF. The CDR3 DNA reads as TGTGCCAGCAGCCCCCCCGGAACGAACGACGAGCAGTACTTC. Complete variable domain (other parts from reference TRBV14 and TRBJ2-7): EAGVTQFPSHSVIEKGQTVTLRCDPISGHDNLYWYRRVMGKEIKFLLHFVKESKQDESGMPNNRFLAERTGGTYSTLKVQPAELEDSGVYFCASSPPGTNDEQYFGPGTRLTVT.

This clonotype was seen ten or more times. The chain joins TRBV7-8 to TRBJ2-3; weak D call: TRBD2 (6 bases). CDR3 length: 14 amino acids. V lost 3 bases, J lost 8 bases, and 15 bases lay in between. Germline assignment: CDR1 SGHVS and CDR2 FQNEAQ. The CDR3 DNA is TGTGCCAGCAGCTTTCCGGGAGTGAGTGGTACGCAGTATTTT. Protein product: CASSFPGVSGTQYF.

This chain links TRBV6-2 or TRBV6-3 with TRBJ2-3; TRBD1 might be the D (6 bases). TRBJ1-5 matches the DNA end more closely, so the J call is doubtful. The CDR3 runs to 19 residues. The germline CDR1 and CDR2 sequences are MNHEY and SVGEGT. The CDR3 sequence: CASSFPGIRGGPIADTQHF. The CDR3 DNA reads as TGTGCCAGCAGCTTCCCCGGGATCCGGGGGGGGCCGATTGCGGATACGCAGCATTTT.

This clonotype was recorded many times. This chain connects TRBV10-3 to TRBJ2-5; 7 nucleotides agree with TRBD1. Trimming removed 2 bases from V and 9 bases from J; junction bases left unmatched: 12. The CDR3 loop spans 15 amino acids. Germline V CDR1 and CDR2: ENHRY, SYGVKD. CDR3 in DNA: TGTGCCATCAGTGAGCCTTTGGCAGGGGGTACGTCCCAGTACTTC. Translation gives CAISEPLAGGTSQYF.

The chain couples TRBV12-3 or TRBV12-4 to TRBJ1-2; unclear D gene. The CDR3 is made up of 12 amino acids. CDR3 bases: TGTATCAGCAGTCCTCGACAATATGGCTACACCTTC. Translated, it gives CISSPRQYGYTF.

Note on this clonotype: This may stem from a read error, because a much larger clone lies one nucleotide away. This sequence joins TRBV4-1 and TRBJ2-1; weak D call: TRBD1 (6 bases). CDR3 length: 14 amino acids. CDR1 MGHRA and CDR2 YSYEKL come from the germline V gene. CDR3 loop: CVSSQRTAYNEQFF. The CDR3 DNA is TGCGTCAGCAGCCAGCGGACAGCTTACAATGAGCAGTTCTTC.

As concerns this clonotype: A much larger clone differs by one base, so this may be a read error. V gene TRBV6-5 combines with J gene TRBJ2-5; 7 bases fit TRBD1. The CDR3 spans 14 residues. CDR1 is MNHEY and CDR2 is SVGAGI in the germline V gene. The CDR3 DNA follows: TGTGCCAGCAGTTACAGGGGGCTGCAAGAGATCCAGTACTTC. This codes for CASSYRGLQEIQYF.

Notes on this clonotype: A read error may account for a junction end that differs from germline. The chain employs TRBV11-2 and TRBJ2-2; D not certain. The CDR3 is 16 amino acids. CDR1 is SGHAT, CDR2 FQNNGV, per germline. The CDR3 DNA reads TGTGCAAGCAGCTTGTTCGAGGCCATGAACACCGGGGAGCTGTTTTTT. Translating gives CASSLFEAMNTGELFF.

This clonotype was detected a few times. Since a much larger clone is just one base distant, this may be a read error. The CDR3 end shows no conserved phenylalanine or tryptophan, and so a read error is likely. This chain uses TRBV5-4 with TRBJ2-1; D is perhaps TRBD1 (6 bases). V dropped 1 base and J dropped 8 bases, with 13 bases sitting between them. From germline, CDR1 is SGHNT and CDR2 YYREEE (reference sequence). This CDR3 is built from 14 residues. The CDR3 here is CASSLNRDIDEQFL. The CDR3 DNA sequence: TGTGCCAGCAGCTTGAACAGGGATATAGATGAGCAGTTCCTC.